This T cell receptor beta chain was found in a study of blood T cell repertoires in COVID-19. Study in general: The origin of the acute and convalescent COVID-19 samples was the United States, Italy and Spain. Sources were T cells, B-cell-depleted T cells, or PBMCs; the material itself was cDNA or gDNA.

TCRdb's table, derived via immunoSEQ multiplex PCR, lists solely in-frame clones and lacks some. Of hundreds of thousands of clones in the sample, just over 85% are singletons; the top ten hold more than 1.2%. CDR3 length equals 15 residues. Losses at the gene ends were 2 bases for V and 4 bases for J; bases not matched to a gene: 3. Germline V lookup: CDR1 SGHDT, CDR2 YYEEEE. The clonotype was recovered from a man older than 75 with acute or convalescent COVID-19. The sample taken for sequencing was peripheral blood. V and J are TRBV5-6 and TRBJ2-1; 10 nucleotides agree with TRBD1. CDR3 region: CASSFRDRGYNEQFF. CDR3 DNA sequence: TGTGCCAGCAGCTTCCGGGACAGGGGATACAATGAGCAGTTCTTC.